A selection of T cell receptor beta chains follows, all from one sample in a study of OX40 agonist ivuxolimab in advanced cancers. The method was immunoSEQ multiplex PCR; TCRdb's version includes in-frame clones alone and lacks a portion of them. This sample has around 98,000 clones, with around 88% found just once. The sample consisted of CD4+ or CD8+ T cells sorted from blood, taken in a trial of the OX40 agonist ivuxolimab. The receptor source for this set is an adult with an advanced solid tumor such as melanoma, head and neck, liver or kidney cancer. Each CDR3 is given with its conserved first and last residue. The order of the fields is V gene, CDR3 length, CDR3 protein.

v_gene: TRBV6-1; len: 17; CDR3aa: CASSENKGLAGWDTQYF
v_gene: TRBV30; len: 17; CDR3aa: CAWSAAEGRAGANVLTF
v_gene: TRBV19; len: 14; CDR3aa: CASSFLKRDQPQHF
v_gene: TRBV7-2; len: 15; CDR3aa: CASSLEASGDNEQFF
v_gene: TRBV4-1; len: 15; CDR3aa: CASSGLLVGVYEQFF
v_gene: TRBV7-2; len: 15; CDR3aa: CASRNRQGYLETQYF
v_gene: TRBV18; len: 15; CDR3aa: CASSLRGGVNTEAFF
v_gene: TRBV13; len: 16; CDR3aa: CASSSPWTETGNTIYF
v_gene: TRBV7-2; len: 15; CDR3aa: CASSFTQGFYNEQFF
v_gene: TRBV11-2; len: 17; CDR3aa: CASSLDPPGRTTDTQYF
v_gene: TRBV6-5; len: 16; CDR3aa: CASSYSWGLNNYGYTF
v_gene: TRBV7-8; len: 14; CDR3aa: CASSPGVSYNEQFF
v_gene: TRBV5-1; len: 17; CDR3aa: CASSPTPGVGGSYEQYF
v_gene: TRBV4-1; len: 15; CDR3aa: CASSHLSVGNQPQHF
v_gene: TRBV7-2; len: 13; CDR3aa: CASSLVGWDQQFF
v_gene: TRBV2; len: 11; CDR3aa: CATSRGEKLFF